This T cell receptor (beta chain) was documented in a study of blood T cells in healthy people across ages (dated by TCRdb to 2013 to 2016). Broadly, across the study: In model experiments, roughly one uniquely barcoded TCR beta cDNA molecule per two T cells was captured by template switching. Two additional independent replicas of 1 million unique cDNA reads from the same blood draw were analyzed for two donors (one aged 18 to 30 and one aged 80 or older). The donors were divided into four age groups: young (average around 15 years), middle-aged (roughly 40), aged (about 56) and long-lived (82). Age-related changes in TCR beta repertoire diversity were measured in the study by deep sequencing normalized with unique cDNA molecular identifiers. To avoid experimental bias, donors of different ages were randomly spread across the sequencing lanes. Points the paper makes about the study in general: Compared with the aged group, the long-lived group had more naive CD4+ T cells, fewer expanded clones and increased TCR diversity, suggesting age selection. A strong correlation was found between observed TCR beta diversity and the percentage of naive T cells measured by flow cytometry. Because the CMV infection status of the donors was unknown, age-related changes in expanded clonotypes may potentially have been confounded. As age increased, observed TCR beta diversity per million T cells dropped in a roughly linear way, and a significant reduction was already evident by age approximately 40. Because profiling used bulk unsorted PBMCs, naive and antigen-experienced compartments could not be compared conclusively. Estimates of total diversity based on one million sequenced T cells were regarded as lower bounds and as underestimates.

Donors were roughly 40 systemically healthy Caucasian individuals from Russia aged 6 to 90 years. Around 10 milliliters of peripheral blood were drawn from each donor into EDTA-treated Vacutainer tubes. Ficoll-Paque density-gradient centrifugation was used to isolate PBMCs, with at least 6 million per sample. Trizol reagent was used to extract total RNA from PBMCs, with at least 5 micrograms per sample. For every donor, flow cytometry on a PBMC aliquot measured the percentage of naive CD45RAhigh/CD27high T cells. Between the V and J ends, shortened by 2 bases and 4 bases respectively, the junction contains 14 bases. The CDR3 starts with the cysteine, ends with the phenylalanine, and has 15 residues. The CDR3 DNA has 45 bases and is translated from base 1. Sequences SGHVS (CDR1) and FNYEAQ (CDR2) are obtained from the germline V gene. Concerning this clonotype: This clone's antigen is unknown. Qualities for individual bases were not recorded, and no much larger clone is one base off.

Libraries were constructed by 5' RACE. The second PCR ran for roughly 7 to 11 cycles and used a J-beta primer mix along with a sample-barcoded 5' primer. A template-switch 5' adaptor carrying 12 random nucleotides introduced a unique molecular identifier onto each TCR beta cDNA molecule. Each sample yielded at least 3 million CDR3-containing paired-end reads. All of the RNA was converted into first-strand cDNA using the Mint cDNA synthesis kit, with a TRBC-specific oligonucleotide serving as the primer. After uracil-DNA glycosylase treatment, a first 18-cycle PCR used universal primers M1SS and BC2_uni_R on all cDNA. In the original analysis: For normalization, 1 million high-quality reads were randomly selected from each sample, with every read carrying a distinct molecular identifier. Instead of being binned into consensus sequences, reads that shared molecular identifiers were thrown out. MiTCR, run with a Q25 quality threshold and the strictest error-elimination algorithm, handled CDR3 identification, clonotype clustering and error correction. A nonparametric unseen species model with Euler transformation was used to estimate a lower bound on total TCR beta diversity. TCRdb reprocessed the public reads (quality trimming at Q25 with fastp, clone calling with MiXCR) and kept in-frame beta chains. Every distinct CDR3 protein forms one entry, paired with its most common genes and DNA. The V and J calls here are based on TCRdb, not the publication. The sample profile shows 1.5 million to 2 million distinct CDR3 sequences; 39% of them were found once. The ten largest clonotypes hold 23% of the sample.

The TCR originated in a human donor in good health. Sequencing was performed on blood. The V and J genes are TRBV7-6 and TRBJ2-5; 5 matching bases give a weak D call of TRBD1. The sequenced DNA is TGTGCCAGCAGCTTAAATCCGCAGGGCGGAGAGACCCAGTACTTC. This encodes CASSLNPQGGETQYF. With the rest looked up from the reference TRBV7-6 and TRBJ2-5 genes rather than sequenced, the full variable domain is GAGVSQSPRYKVTKRGQDVALRCDPISGHVSLYWYRQALGQGPEFLTYFNYEAQQDKSGLPNDRFSAERPEGSISTLTIQRTEQRDSAMYRCASSLNPQGGETQYFGPGTRLLVL.